Many counts were recorded for the clone carrying this T cell receptor beta chain. What it binds is not known. This specimen comes from a study of Graves' ophthalmopathy and Graves' hyperthyroidism. The study's findings and limits: Most thyroid-expanded clonotypes exceeding 0.001 frequency were also found in blood.

The germline V gene encodes CDR1 SGHTA and CDR2 FQGNSA. The CDR3 covers 16 residues. Trimming took 3 bases from V and 5 from J; bases not matched to a gene: 11. RNA transcripts provided the template for amplifying TCR beta CDR3 regions. Second-round multiplex PCR came after a first-round RT-PCR that employed HTBI primers. MiXCR was run by TCRdb on the multiplex PCR reads, yielding one entry per CDR3 protein. The sample lists tens of thousands of distinct CDR3 sequences; approximately 47% were seen once. Ophthalmopathy cases showed moderate-to-severe activity, scoring CAS ≥3 and NOSPECS ≥4, with duration under 3 months.

The rearrangement links TRBV7-2 to TRBJ2-5; 8 bases line up with TRBD2. The sequencing sample was made of peripheral blood. The clonotype comes from an adult woman with Graves' ophthalmopathy. This chain's CDR3 is CASSFYGRVGGETQYF. Here the CDR3 DNA reads TGTGCCAGCAGCTTTTACGGGAGGGTCGGCGGGGAGACCCAGTACTTC.